The 30 T cell receptor beta chains presented below share a single source sample, sequenced in a study of cytomegalovirus exposure and HLA in healthy donors (TCRdb year 2017). Library generation was performed with the immunoSEQ multiplex PCR assay. A mixture of 60 forward primers for TCR Vbeta segments and 13 reverse primers for TCR Jbeta segments was used in the multiplex PCR. Imported from immuneACCESS, the table was reduced by TCRdb to in-frame sequences with V and J called. These copies leave out some clones; in studies compared against another copy, an unresolved V gene accounts for under half, and the cause of the remainder is not known. Counted in this sample were 150,000 to 200,000 clones; 75% to 85% of them appeared once. The leading ten clones occupy around 2% of the sample. The material sequenced was PBMCs. Receptors originate from a young woman in good health and CMV-seropositive.

The chain uses TRBV27 and TRBJ1-1, with D possibly matching TRBD1 (5 bases). Trimming cost V 6 bases and J 11 bases, with 16 bases left between them. Germline CDR1 reads MNHEY; CDR2 reads SMNVEV (reference sequence). The CDR3 contains 12 residues. CDR3 nucleotide sequence: TGTGCCAGCAGGCCGGGGGGGGGAAGGGCTTTCTTT. Protein sequence: CASRPGGGRAFF.

In this sample, this clone turned up once. The genes are TRBV4-3 and TRBJ2-2; possibly TRBD1 for D (6 bases). V was clipped by 4 bases and J by 7 bases, with 19 bases between them. CDR1 and CDR2 (germline): LGHNA, YSLEER. This CDR3 is built from 16 residues. CDR3 DNA sequence: TGCGCCAGCAGCCGAGTCTTTCAGGGGTATGGCGGGGAGCTGTTTTTT. This sequence encodes CASSRVFQGYGGELFF.

The chain combines TRBV19 with TRBJ2-1; TRBD1 matches 7 bases. V shed 7 bases, J shed 2 bases, and the junction held 11 bases outside the gene matches. CDR1 and CDR2 (germline): LNHDA, SQIVND (reference sequence). The CDR3 sequence is 16 residues long. CDR3: CASNSRGLAAYNEQFF. CDR3 DNA: TGTGCCAGTAACTCAAGGGGGCTAGCAGCCTACAATGAGCAGTTCTTC.

Worth noting for this clone: One end of the junction varies from germline; a read error may be responsible. The chain joins TRBV5-1 to TRBJ2-5; TRBD1 might be the D (6 bases). The V gene's germline CDR1 is SGHRS and CDR2 YFSETQ. This CDR3 has 13 amino acids. The CDR3 DNA sequence: TGCGCCAGCAGCTTGGCGGGACAAGCGACCCAGTACTTC. Translated, it gives CASSLAGQATQYF.

This rearrangement joins TRBV6-5 to TRBJ1-3; D call uncertain. Germline V lookup: CDR1 MNHEY, CDR2 SVGAGI. V was cut by 6 bases and J by 4 bases, with 16 bases left in between. The CDR3 contains 15 residues. This chain's CDR3 is CASSRGPSGGNTIYF. The CDR3 DNA reads as TGTGCCAGCAGCCGGGGTCCGTCTGGAGGAAACACCATATATTTT.

This clone has a single count. The V and J genes are TRBV13 and TRBJ2-3; the D is unclear. CDR1 is PRHDT and CDR2 is FYEKMQ in the germline V gene (reference sequence). The CDR3 has 14 residues. V lost 5 bases, J lost 2 bases, and 11 bases lay in between. The CDR3 DNA reads TGTGCCAGCAGCCTCGACAAAACCACAGATACGCAGTATTTT. It translates to CASSLDKTTDTQYF.

The genes are TRBV10-1 and TRBJ2-5; D is unresolved. The better agreement between TRBJ2-7 and the DNA end casts doubt on the J call. This CDR3 is 14 amino acids long. Germline lookup yields CDR1 WNHNN and CDR2 SYGVQD (reference sequence). CDR3 coding DNA: TGCGCCAGCAGCTGCTGGTCCAGGTTCTACGAGCAGTACTTC. Encoded protein: CASSCWSRFYEQYF.

The gene calls are TRBV30 and TRBJ1-5; 11 bases map to TRBD1. The germline gives CDR1 GTSNPN, CDR2 SVGIG (reference sequence). V lost 6 bases to trimming and J lost 5 bases; unmatched junction nucleotides: 6. CDR3 length: 14 residues. CDR3 DNA: TGTGCCTGCTCTTTGGGACAGGGGGATCAGCCCCAGCATTTT. Translating it yields CACSLGQGDQPQHF.

V is TRBV5-4 and J is TRBJ2-2; 13 bases align to TRBD2. The trim removed 0 bases at V and 4 bases at J, leaving 3 bases unmatched. This CDR3 has 17 amino acids. From germline, CDR1 is SGHNT and CDR2 YYREEE (reference sequence). CDR3 in DNA: TGTGCCAGCAGCTTGGGACTAGCGGGGGGTGTCACCGGGGAGCTGTTTTTT. Protein sequence: CASSLGLAGGVTGELFF.

V gene TRBV5-1 combines with J gene TRBJ2-3, with 7 positions matching TRBD2. Germline lookup yields CDR1 SGHRS and CDR2 YFSETQ. This CDR3 has 14 amino acids. V was pared by 6 bases and J by 0 bases, with 4 bases of the junction left unmatched. The CDR3 DNA follows: TGCGCCAGCAAGCGGGGATCTAGCACAGATACGCAGTATTTT. Protein sequence: CASKRGSSTDTQYF.

The rearrangement links TRBV5-1 to TRBJ2-1; D is uncertain. V gave up 5 bases and J gave up 7 bases, with 13 bases separating them. This CDR3 has 13 residues. Germline assignment: CDR1 SGHRS and CDR2 YFSETQ. CDR3 protein: CASSHLSENEQFF. The CDR3 region has the DNA TGCGCCAGCAGTCACCTCTCTGAGAATGAGCAGTTCTTC.

The chain recombines TRBV7-3 with TRBJ2-1, with 11 bases lining up with TRBD2. The length of the CDR3 is 15 residues. Germline V gene lookup returns CDR1 SGHTA and CDR2 FQGTGA. With 3 bases clipped from V and 9 bases from J, the junction kept 7 bases outside the gene matches. The CDR3 loop reads CASSFSGGAFGEQFF. CDR3 sequence (DNA): TGTGCCAGCAGCTTTAGCGGGGGGGCATTCGGTGAGCAGTTCTTC.

The V gene is TRBV4-2, the J gene TRBJ1-5; TRBD1 might be the D (6 bases). Trimming removed 0 bases at V and 1 base at J, with 13 bases between. CDR3 length equals 17 residues. Germline V gives CDR1 LGHNA, CDR2 YNFKEQ. CDR3 protein: CASSQDRGGGSNQPQHF. Written as DNA, the CDR3 is TGTGCCAGCAGCCAAGATAGAGGGGGGGGGAGCAATCAGCCCCAGCATTTT.

Regarding this clone: The sample has other DNA sequences that encode this CDR3 too. The rearrangement links TRBV7-9 to TRBJ1-6; TRBD1 agrees at 8 bases. This CDR3 contains 14 residues. Germline loops: CDR1 SEHNR, CDR2 FQNEAQ (reference sequence). V dropped 4 bases and J dropped 7; count of bases not matched to a gene: 3. The CDR3 DNA sequence: TGTGCCAGCAGCTCGGGACAGGAGAATTCACCCCTCCACTTT. This sequence encodes CASSSGQENSPLHF.

J is TRBJ1-6 and V is TRBV30; D perhaps matches TRBD1 (6 bases). Germline V lookup: CDR1 GTSNPN, CDR2 SVGIG (reference sequence). V dropped 2 bases and J dropped 7 bases, with 9 bases sitting between them. CDR3 size: 13 residues. As DNA, the CDR3 is TGTGCCTGGAGTAGACAGGTGAATTCACCCCTCCACTTT. Its translation is CAWSRQVNSPLHF.

This clone has a handful of counts. The rearrangement joins TRBV6-5 to TRBJ2-7; 9 nucleotides agree with TRBD1. After removal of 6 bases from V and 4 bases from J, the junction contained 7 bases not matched to a gene. The length of the CDR3 is 14 residues. The germline gives CDR1 MNHEY, CDR2 SVGAGI. This chain's CDR3 is CASRPGQGSYEQYF. DNA for the CDR3: TGTGCCAGCAGACCGGGACAGGGATCATACGAGCAGTACTTC.

The rearrangement joins TRBV5-1 to TRBJ1-6, with D tentatively TRBD1 (5 bases). Trimming shortened V by 4 bases and J by 7 bases, and 15 bases separated the two germline ends. This CDR3 has 15 amino acids. Germline CDR1 reads SGHRS; CDR2 reads YFSETQ. The CDR3 nucleotides are TGCGCCAGCAGCACGCAGGGAGGAGGGAATTCACCCCTCCACTTT. This translates into CASSTQGGGNSPLHF.

V usage is TRBV12-1 and J usage is TRBJ2-4; the D call in the table, TRBD2, was not verified against the DNA. TRBV12-1 has pseudogene status. The CDR3 loop spans 16 amino acids. DNA for the CDR3: TGTGCCAGCAGCCTGCGGGGGGGAGGGGGCAAAAACATTCAGTACTTC. Translated: CASSLRGGGGKNIQYF.

The chain has TRBV14 and TRBJ1-2; D possibly corresponds to TRBD1 (5 bases). Germline V gene data show CDR1 as SGHDN and CDR2 as FVKESK. V lost 4 bases to trimming and J lost 7 bases, with 25 bases between them. The CDR3 has 17 amino acids. This chain's CDR3 is CASSRSITPGSHSGYTF. In DNA, the CDR3 is TGTGCCAGCAGCCGCTCGATCACACCAGGGTCCCACTCTGGCTACACCTTC. The full variable domain, completed using reference TRBV14 and TRBJ1-2, is EAGVTQFPSHSVIEKGQTVTLRCDPISGHDNLYWYRRVMGKEIKFLLHFVKESKQDESGMPNNRFLAERTGGTYSTLKVQPAELEDSGVYFCASSRSITPGSHSGYTFGSGTRLTVV.

The chain joins TRBV6-1 to TRBJ1-6; TRBD1 matches 7 bases. The ends lost 2 bases at V and 10 bases at J; junction bases unmatched: 8. The germline CDR1 and CDR2 sequences are MNHNS and SASEGT. The CDR3 has 15 residues. CDR3 sequence reads: CASSENRGYSSPLHF. In DNA form, the CDR3 reads TGTGCCAGCAGTGAAAACAGGGGATATAGCTCACCCCTCCACTTT.

The chain couples TRBV2 to TRBJ2-6; possibly TRBD2 for D (6 bases). Germline V gene lookup returns CDR1 SNHLY and CDR2 FYNNEI. Between the trimmed V and J ends, which lost 4 bases and 0 bases, there was a span of 16 bases. The CDR3 length is 18 residues. The CDR3 DNA reads as TGTGCCAGCAGTGCGAGGGAGGTTGGAAGCTCTGGGGCCAACGTCCTGACTTTC. It translates to CASSAREVGSSGANVLTF.

The chain uses TRBV7-9 and TRBJ2-3; 10 nucleotides agree with TRBD1. V trimming: 5 bases; J trimming: 0 bases; junction bases outside the gene matches: 11. The CDR3 covers 18 residues. CDR1 is SEHNR and CDR2 is FQNEAQ in the germline V gene (reference sequence). The CDR3 spells CASSGTGTGVWSTDTQYF. The CDR3 coding sequence is TGTGCCAGCAGCGGCACCGGGACAGGGGTATGGAGCACAGATACGCAGTATTTT. Using reference TRBV7-9 and TRBJ2-3 for the parts outside the CDR3, the full variable domain is DTGVSQNPRHKITKRGQNVTFRCDPISEHNRLYWYRQTLGQGPEFLTYFQNEAQLEKSRLLSDRFSAERPKGSFSTLEIQRTEQGDSAMYLCASSGTGTGVWSTDTQYFGPGTRLTVL.

Here the CDR3 reads CASSFIGGLEGSPLHF. CDR3 nucleotide sequence: TGTGCCAGCAGTTTTATAGGCGGCCTGGAGGGCTCACCCCTCCACTTT. The chain joins TRBV6-6 to TRBJ1-6; the D is unclear. Between the trimmed V and J ends, which lost 4 bases and 10 bases, there was a span of 20 bases. In germline, CDR1 is MNHNY, CDR2 SVGAGI (reference sequence). The CDR3 runs to 16 residues.

The V gene is TRBV30, the J gene TRBJ2-5; 15 nucleotides agree with TRBD2. Germline V CDR1 and CDR2: GTSNPN, SVGIG (reference sequence). V shed 3 bases and J 0 bases; nucleotides not matched to a gene: 11. There are 19 residues in the CDR3. In DNA, the CDR3 is TGTGCCTGGAGGCCAATGCCGGGACTAGCGGGGGGTTACCAAGAGACCCAGTACTTC. It yields the protein CAWRPMPGLAGGYQETQYF.

This chain joins TRBV7-9 and TRBJ1-1, with no clear D. V was clipped by 5 bases and J by 0 bases, with 7 bases between them. The CDR3 has 13 amino acids. Germline assignment: CDR1 SEHNR and CDR2 FQNEAQ (reference sequence). This CDR3 reads CASSLSLNTEAFF. DNA for the CDR3: TGTGCCAGCAGCCTTTCTTTGAACACTGAAGCTTTCTTT.

The gene calls are TRBV6-5 and TRBJ1-4; TRBD1 is a possible D gene (6 bases). Germline V gives CDR1 MNHEY, CDR2 SVGAGI. The CDR3 extends over 16 amino acids. V lost 0 bases to trimming and J lost 2 bases, with 10 bases between them. The CDR3: CASSYSGTPTNEKLFF. CDR3 nucleotides: TGTGCCAGCAGTTACTCCGGGACACCTACTAATGAAAAACTGTTTTTT.

The chain joins TRBV4-2 to TRBJ1-1; D is undetermined. The ends were cut back, 1 base at V and 0 bases at J, with 12 bases in the middle. The length of the CDR3 is 16 residues. Germline CDR1 and CDR2: LGHNA and YNFKEQ. The CDR3 nucleotides are TGTGCCAGCAGCCAAGTTCTTCGGGAGTTGAACACTGAAGCTTTCTTT. The encoded protein is CASSQVLRELNTEAFF.

This clone was observed a handful of times. This chain uses TRBV5-6 with TRBJ2-2; 7 bases line up with TRBD2. This CDR3 is built from 12 residues. V shed 6 bases, J shed 7 bases, and the junction held 3 bases outside the gene matches. CDR1 SGHDT and CDR2 YYEEEE come from the germline V gene. CDR3 coding DNA: TGTGCCAGCACCTGGGAGGGCGGGGAGCTGTTTTTT. Protein: CASTWEGGELFF.

The rearrangement links TRBV6-4 to TRBJ2-3; possible D gene TRBD1, 5 bases. The CDR3 spans 15 residues. Trimming removed 0 bases from V and 2 bases from J, with 9 bases in between. CDR1 and CDR2 from the germline V gene are MRHNA and SNTAGT. The CDR3 nucleotides read TGTGCCAGCAGTGACTCGAATGGGGCCACAGATACGCAGTATTTT. Translated, it gives CASSDSNGATDTQYF.

The rearrangement uses TRBV7-6 and TRBJ2-3; a possible D gene is TRBD2 (6 bases). V was shortened by 1 base and J by 0 bases, with 8 bases between the two germline ends. Germline V gene data show CDR1 as SGHVS and CDR2 as FNYEAQ. This CDR3 has 15 amino acids. The CDR3 DNA reads TGTGCCAGCAGCTTAGTCGGGACTAGCACAGATACGCAGTATTTT. This sequence encodes CASSLVGTSTDTQYF.